This T cell receptor beta chain is from a study of blood T cell repertoires in COVID-19. Study background: Acute and convalescent COVID-19 specimens originated in the United States, Italy and Spain. In each case, the material was cDNA or gDNA derived from T cells, B-cell-depleted T cells, or PBMCs.

Seattle-derived patients entered the study during active infection and were followed longitudinally. Germline trimming cut 6 bases from V and 1 base from J; bases unmatched to any gene: 7. This CDR3 is built from 15 residues. The germline V gene has CDR1 SGHRS and CDR2 YFSETQ. In the study's own analysis: By means of reference gene primer amplification, nucleated cell counts were estimated. The table came from immunoSEQ multiplex PCR; TCRdb's copy has only in-frame clones and leaves some out. V, J and clone size derive from that table, while D and trimming were established from the DNA sequence. The sample has hundreds of thousands of clones, approximately 86% seen once.

The clonotype originates from a woman in her fifties or sixties with COVID-19, enrolled during active disease. The chain uses TRBV5-1 and TRBJ2-3, with 8 bases lining up with TRBD2. Specimen: peripheral blood. CDR3 DNA: TGCGCCAGCAATCAGCGGGGGTCGGGCACAGATACGCAGTATTTT. Encoded protein: CASNQRGSGTDTQYF.